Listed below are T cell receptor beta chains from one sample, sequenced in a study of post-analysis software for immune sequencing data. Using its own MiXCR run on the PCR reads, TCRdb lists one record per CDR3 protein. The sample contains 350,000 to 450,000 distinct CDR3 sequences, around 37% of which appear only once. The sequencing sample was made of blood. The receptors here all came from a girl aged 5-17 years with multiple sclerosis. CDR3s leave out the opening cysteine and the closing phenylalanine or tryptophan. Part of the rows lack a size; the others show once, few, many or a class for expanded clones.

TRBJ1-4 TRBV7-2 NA ASTPWSGGLNEKLF
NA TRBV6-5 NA ASSYWASGTYEQY
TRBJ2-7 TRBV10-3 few AISGGLAGLEQY
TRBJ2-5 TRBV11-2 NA ASSQTSETQY
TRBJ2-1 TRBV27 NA ASSRGGLNEQF
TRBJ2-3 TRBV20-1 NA SARLDRGSTDTQY
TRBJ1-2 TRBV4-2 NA ASSQTSRTPNYGYT
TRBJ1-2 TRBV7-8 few ASSLGLNYGYT
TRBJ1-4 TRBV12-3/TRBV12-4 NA ASSLNPQGEKLF
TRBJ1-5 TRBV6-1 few ASSEQGALGQPQH
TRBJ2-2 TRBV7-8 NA ASSYGLAGSSGELF
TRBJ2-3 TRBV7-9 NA ASSLASLAVTQY
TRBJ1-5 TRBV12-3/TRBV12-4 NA ASSLNAYQPQH
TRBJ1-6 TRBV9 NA ASSVAAGPSPLH
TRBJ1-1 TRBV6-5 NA ASSYIQGRTEAF
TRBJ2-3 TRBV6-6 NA ASSYRADTPY
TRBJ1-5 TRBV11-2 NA ASSRDRAGPQH
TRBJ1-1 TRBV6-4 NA ASRETGGRNTEAF
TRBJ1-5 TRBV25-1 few ASRGTGGNQPQH
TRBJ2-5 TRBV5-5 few ASSHGTNKETQY
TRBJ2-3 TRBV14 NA ASSRLAGAVRTDTQY
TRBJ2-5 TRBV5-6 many ASSLDLGETQY
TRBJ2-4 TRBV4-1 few ASSTGGAEGQAKNIQY
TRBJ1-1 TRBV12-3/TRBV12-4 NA ASGVGPIGAF
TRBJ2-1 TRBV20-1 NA PPLTYNEQF
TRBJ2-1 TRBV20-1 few SATASTTYNEQF
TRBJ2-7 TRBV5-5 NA ASSWLDRESSYEQY
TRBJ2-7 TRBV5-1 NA ASSLPGSRYEQY
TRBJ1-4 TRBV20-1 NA SARADSPNEKLF
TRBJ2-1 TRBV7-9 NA ASSSTPGNYNEQF
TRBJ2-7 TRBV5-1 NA ASSLAGIYEQY
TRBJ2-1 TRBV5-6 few ASSRGRNEQF
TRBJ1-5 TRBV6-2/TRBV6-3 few ASSTGVMGNQPQH